The rows below give T cell receptor beta chains drawn from one sample of a study of blood T cell repertoires in COVID-19. The repertoire was sequenced with immunoSEQ multiplex PCR; TCRdb's copy has only in-frame clones and lacks some. This sample has roughly 250,000 clones; approximately 86% occur once, and the top ten carry roughly 1.7%. The sequenced sample was PBMCs or T cells enriched from blood (not recorded which). These receptors all come from a woman in her 50s who had recovered from COVID-19. CDR3s include the opening cysteine and the closing phenylalanine or tryptophan. A D gene is named only where the DNA matches it firmly. Clone sizes are given selectively: once, few, many, or a class where the clone is expanded.

v_gene: TRBV2; j_gene: TRBJ2-5; abundance: NA; d_gene: TRBD1; CDR3nt: TGTGCCAGCAGTGATGGACAGGGGCAAGAGACCCAGTACTTC; CDR3aa: CASSDGQGQETQYF
v_gene: TRBV18; j_gene: TRBJ2-7; abundance: NA; d_gene: NA; CDR3nt: TGTGCCAGCTCACCAGGGGCAGGGGCCTACGAGCAGTACTTC; CDR3aa: CASSPGAGAYEQYF
v_gene: TRBV5-8; j_gene: TRBJ2-1; abundance: NA; d_gene: TRBD1; CDR3nt: TGTGCCAGCAGTTTACAGGGGTCAGAATACAATGAGCAGTTCTTC; CDR3aa: CASSLQGSEYNEQFF
v_gene: TRBV28; j_gene: TRBJ1-1; abundance: few; d_gene: NA; CDR3nt: TGTGCCAGCAGGATCGGGGGGGCTGAAGCTTTCTTT; CDR3aa: CASRIGGAEAFF
v_gene: TRBV12-5; j_gene: TRBJ1-2; abundance: NA; d_gene: TRBD1; CDR3nt: TGTGCTAGTGGTACGGACAGGCTGTATGGCTACACCTTC; CDR3aa: CASGTDRLYGYTF
v_gene: TRBV6-5; j_gene: TRBJ2-5; abundance: once; d_gene: TRBD2; CDR3nt: TGTGCCAGCTTAGCGGGAGGGGGGCAAGAGACCCAGTACTTC; CDR3aa: CASLAGGGQETQYF
v_gene: TRBV29-1; j_gene: TRBJ1-1; abundance: NA; d_gene: NA; CDR3nt: TGCAGCGTTGGCCGAACGGGGGACACTGAAGCTTTCTTT; CDR3aa: CSVGRTGDTEAFF
v_gene: TRBV7-6; j_gene: TRBJ2-1; abundance: NA; d_gene: TRBD2; CDR3nt: TGTGCCAGCAGCACCGGGACTAGCGGAAACAATGAGCAGTTCTTC; CDR3aa: CASSTGTSGNNEQFF
v_gene: TRBV7-3; j_gene: TRBJ1-3; abundance: NA; d_gene: NA; CDR3nt: TGTGCCAGCAGCTCAAGCGGGGCGCCTGGAAACACCATATATTTT; CDR3aa: CASSSSGAPGNTIYF
v_gene: TRBV5-1; j_gene: TRBJ2-2; abundance: NA; d_gene: TRBD2; CDR3nt: TGCGCCAGCAGCTCAGCAGGACTAGCCGAAAACACCGGGGAGCTGTTTTTT; CDR3aa: CASSSAGLAENTGELFF
v_gene: TRBV28; j_gene: TRBJ1-2; abundance: NA; d_gene: NA; CDR3nt: TGTGCCAGCAGTTTACGGACAGCTTACTATGGCTACACCTTC; CDR3aa: CASSLRTAYYGYTF
v_gene: TRBV9; j_gene: TRBJ2-2; abundance: NA; d_gene: TRBD2; CDR3nt: TGTGCCAGCAGCGCAAACCCGGGACTAGCGGCCAAAGGACGGGCCGGGGAGCTGTTTTTT; CDR3aa: CASSANPGLAAKGRAGELFF
v_gene: TRBV6-1; j_gene: TRBJ1-2; abundance: NA; d_gene: TRBD1; CDR3nt: TGTGCCAGCAGTGCCCTATTCGGACAGGGACAGGATGGCTACACCTTC; CDR3aa: CASSALFGQGQDGYTF
v_gene: TRBV6-5; j_gene: TRBJ1-2; abundance: NA; d_gene: NA; CDR3nt: TGTGCCAGCAGTTACTCGAAGCGTAGCTATGGCTACACCTTC; CDR3aa: CASSYSKRSYGYTF
v_gene: TRBV10-3; j_gene: TRBJ2-1; abundance: NA; d_gene: TRBD2; CDR3nt: TGTGCCATCAGAATGACTAGCGGGGGGTACAATGAGCAGTTCTTC; CDR3aa: CAIRMTSGGYNEQFF
v_gene: TRBV5-3; j_gene: TRBJ1-1; abundance: NA; d_gene: NA; CDR3nt: TGTGCCAGAAGCCCCGCGCCAGTAGAGGAGAACACTGAAGCTTTCTTT; CDR3aa: CARSPAPVEENTEAFF
v_gene: TRBV6-4; j_gene: TRBJ2-3; abundance: NA; d_gene: NA; CDR3nt: TGTGCCAGCAGTGTGACAGCTGACACAGATACGCAGTATTTT; CDR3aa: CASSVTADTDTQYF
v_gene: TRBV5-4; j_gene: TRBJ2-2; abundance: NA; d_gene: TRBD1; CDR3nt: TGTGCCAGCAGCTTTGACAGGGGAGTGACCGGGGAGCTGTTTTTT; CDR3aa: CASSFDRGVTGELFF
v_gene: TRBV3-1/TRBV3-2; j_gene: TRBJ2-7; abundance: NA; d_gene: TRBD1; CDR3nt: TGTGCCAGCAGCCATCAAGGACAGGCCGAGCAGTACTTC; CDR3aa: CASSHQGQAEQYF
v_gene: TRBV28; j_gene: TRBJ1-6; abundance: once; d_gene: TRBD1; CDR3nt: TGTGCCAGCAGTAAAGACAGGGTCTCCTATAATTCACCCCTCCACTTT; CDR3aa: CASSKDRVSYNSPLHF
v_gene: TRBV2; j_gene: TRBJ2-1; abundance: NA; d_gene: TRBD2; CDR3nt: TGTGCCAGCAGTGAGCTAGCGGTTACTTCCTACAATGAGCAGTTCTTC; CDR3aa: CASSELAVTSYNEQFF
v_gene: TRBV19; j_gene: TRBJ2-4; abundance: NA; d_gene: TRBD2; CDR3nt: TGTGCCAGTAGTACCACCCCTATCCTAGCGGGAGCCAAAAACATTCAGTACTTC; CDR3aa: CASSTTPILAGAKNIQYF
v_gene: TRBV28; j_gene: TRBJ2-3; abundance: NA; d_gene: TRBD1; CDR3nt: TGTGCCAGCAGTATGACAGGGGGCGTGGATACGCAGTATTTT; CDR3aa: CASSMTGGVDTQYF
v_gene: TRBV10-3; j_gene: TRBJ2-3; abundance: NA; d_gene: TRBD2; CDR3nt: TGTGCCATCAGCGGGACTAGCGGAACTAGCACAGATACGCAGTATTTT; CDR3aa: CAISGTSGTSTDTQYF
v_gene: TRBV7-9; j_gene: TRBJ1-1; abundance: NA; d_gene: NA; CDR3nt: TGTGCCAGCAGCGGAGGGTACACTGAAGCTTTCTTT; CDR3aa: CASSGGYTEAFF
v_gene: TRBV7-2; j_gene: TRBJ1-5; abundance: few; d_gene: TRBD1; CDR3nt: TGTGCCAGCAGCTGGGCGGGACAGGGGGGGAATCAGCCCCAGCATTTT; CDR3aa: CASSWAGQGGNQPQHF
v_gene: TRBV28; j_gene: TRBJ2-3; abundance: NA; d_gene: NA; CDR3nt: TGTGCCAGCAGTTTAAGTGAAGCGAGGGCCCAACTATTGACAGATACGCAGTATTTT; CDR3aa: CASSLSEARAQLLTDTQYF
v_gene: TRBV2; j_gene: TRBJ2-1; abundance: NA; d_gene: NA; CDR3nt: TGTGCCAGCAGTGAACAGGGAAGAAACTACAATGAGCAGTTCTTC; CDR3aa: CASSEQGRNYNEQFF
v_gene: TRBV28; j_gene: TRBJ1-1; abundance: NA; d_gene: NA; CDR3nt: TGTGCCAGCAGTTTACTCACTGAAGCTTTCTTT; CDR3aa: CASSLLTEAFF
v_gene: TRBV30; j_gene: TRBJ1-6; abundance: NA; d_gene: NA; CDR3nt: TGTGCCTGGAGTGTAGCGGTCGGCTATAATTCACCCCTCCACTTT; CDR3aa: CAWSVAVGYNSPLHF
v_gene: TRBV19; j_gene: TRBJ2-7; abundance: NA; d_gene: NA; CDR3nt: TGTGCCAGTAGTACCGCCTTAGCGGATGGATTCTACGAGCAGTACTTC; CDR3aa: CASSTALADGFYEQYF
v_gene: TRBV4-1; j_gene: TRBJ2-1; abundance: NA; d_gene: TRBD2; CDR3nt: TGCGCCAGCAGCCGCTATGGGTCAGGCGGGAGTTACTACAATGAGCAGTTCTTC; CDR3aa: CASSRYGSGGSYYNEQFF
v_gene: TRBV18; j_gene: TRBJ2-1; abundance: NA; d_gene: TRBD1; CDR3nt: TGTGCCAGCTCACTATTGGGACAGGGGGCGCGGGATGAGCAGTTCTTC; CDR3aa: CASSLLGQGARDEQFF
v_gene: TRBV14; j_gene: TRBJ2-5; abundance: NA; d_gene: NA; CDR3nt: TGTGCCAGCAGCCCCGGGGAATACATCCAAGAGACCCAGTACTTC; CDR3aa: CASSPGEYIQETQYF
v_gene: TRBV3-1/TRBV3-2; j_gene: TRBJ2-7; abundance: NA; d_gene: NA; CDR3nt: TGTGCCAGCAGCCAACAGGTACTCTCCTACGAGCAGTACTTC; CDR3aa: CASSQQVLSYEQYF
v_gene: TRBV5-4; j_gene: TRBJ2-5; abundance: NA; d_gene: NA; CDR3nt: TGTGCCAGCAGCCCCGGGCTACGAGGGGAGACCCAGTACTTC; CDR3aa: CASSPGLRGETQYF
v_gene: TRBV3-1/TRBV3-2; j_gene: TRBJ1-2; abundance: once; d_gene: NA; CDR3nt: TGTGCCAGCAGCCCCTCCCAGGGAGGAGGCTACACCTTC; CDR3aa: CASSPSQGGGYTF
v_gene: TRBV28; j_gene: TRBJ1-2; abundance: NA; d_gene: TRBD1; CDR3nt: TGTGCCAGCAGCTGGATGAGACAGGGGGGAGTGTATGGCTACACCTTC; CDR3aa: CASSWMRQGGVYGYTF
v_gene: TRBV15; j_gene: TRBJ1-5; abundance: NA; d_gene: TRBD1; CDR3nt: TGTGCCACCAGCAGACAGAGACAGGGAAATCAGCCCCAGCATTTT; CDR3aa: CATSRQRQGNQPQHF
v_gene: TRBV10-3; j_gene: TRBJ1-4; abundance: NA; d_gene: NA; CDR3nt: TGTGCCACCTCAGGGGCAGATGAAAAACTGTTTTTT; CDR3aa: CATSGADEKLFF
v_gene: TRBV6-5; j_gene: TRBJ2-7; abundance: NA; d_gene: TRBD1; CDR3nt: TGTGCCAGCAGAAAGAGACAGGGGGGCTCCTACGAGCAGTACTTC; CDR3aa: CASRKRQGGSYEQYF
v_gene: TRBV4-1; j_gene: TRBJ1-4; abundance: NA; d_gene: TRBD1; CDR3nt: TGCGCCAGCAGCCAAGATTGGACAGGGTCTGAAAAACTGTTTTTT; CDR3aa: CASSQDWTGSEKLFF
v_gene: TRBV20-1; j_gene: TRBJ2-5; abundance: NA; d_gene: TRBD1; CDR3nt: TGCAGTGCTAGTCCGGGACAGGGGGCCTTCCAAGAGACCCAGTACTTC; CDR3aa: CSASPGQGAFQETQYF
v_gene: TRBV2; j_gene: TRBJ1-1; abundance: NA; d_gene: NA; CDR3nt: TGTGCCAGCAGTGAACGGTTGGGGGCGACTGAAGCTTTCTTT; CDR3aa: CASSERLGATEAFF
v_gene: TRBV3-1/TRBV3-2; j_gene: TRBJ2-2; abundance: NA; d_gene: TRBD2; CDR3nt: TGTGCCAGCAGCCTGCGGACTAGCGGGAGGGTAAACACCGGGGAGCTGTTTTTT; CDR3aa: CASSLRTSGRVNTGELFF
v_gene: TRBV7-6; j_gene: TRBJ1-1; abundance: NA; d_gene: NA; CDR3nt: TGTGCCAGCAGCTTAACCCGGGGTCCGAGTGGCACTGAAGCTTTCTTT; CDR3aa: CASSLTRGPSGTEAFF
v_gene: TRBV25-1; j_gene: TRBJ1-2; abundance: NA; d_gene: NA; CDR3nt: TGTGCCAGCAGTGCGACGGGTGGCTTGATTGTCTATGGCTACACCTTC; CDR3aa: CASSATGGLIVYGYTF
v_gene: TRBV27; j_gene: TRBJ2-7; abundance: NA; d_gene: TRBD1; CDR3nt: TGTGCCAGCAGCACAGTGACAGGGGGCAACCACGAGCAGTACTTC; CDR3aa: CASSTVTGGNHEQYF
v_gene: TRBV18; j_gene: TRBJ2-2; abundance: NA; d_gene: TRBD2; CDR3nt: TGTGCCAGCTCACCTCGACTAGCGGGGTACACCGGGGAGCTGTTTTTT; CDR3aa: CASSPRLAGYTGELFF
v_gene: TRBV10-2; j_gene: TRBJ2-2; abundance: NA; d_gene: NA; CDR3nt: TGCGCCAGCAGTGTTAACGGGAGGAACACCGGGGAGCTGTTTTTT; CDR3aa: CASSVNGRNTGELFF
v_gene: TRBV5-1; j_gene: TRBJ2-1; abundance: NA; d_gene: NA; CDR3nt: TGCGCCAGCAGCTTGGTGGGGCGGGACTTCTACAATGAGCAGTTCTTC; CDR3aa: CASSLVGRDFYNEQFF
v_gene: TRBV5-1; j_gene: TRBJ2-5; abundance: NA; d_gene: NA; CDR3nt: TGCGCCAGCAGCGCAACACAGGGTTTGGAGACCCAGTACTTC; CDR3aa: CASSATQGLETQYF
v_gene: TRBV6-5; j_gene: TRBJ1-2; abundance: NA; d_gene: TRBD1; CDR3nt: TGTGCCAGCAGTTACCTCGGGACAGGGCTAGACTATGGCTACACCTTC; CDR3aa: CASSYLGTGLDYGYTF